This T cell receptor (beta chain) was observed in a study of shared T cell receptors in the human thymus. CDR1 is MGHDK and CDR2 is SYGVNS in the germline V gene. The CDR3 consists of 17 residues. The trim removed 4 bases at V and 3 bases at J, leaving 12 bases unmatched. Profiled with immunoSEQ multiplex PCR; TCRdb holds only in-frame clones, not every one. The sample yields 450,000 to 650,000 clones, 75% to 85% seen once. This same sample was also taken into another study, of human thymus T cells. That investigation notes: Resected material from corrective heart surgery provided the thymus tissue analysed. As related research reported, thymic repertoires overlapped highly among unrelated individuals.

Material: thymocytes. V usage is TRBV25-1 and J usage is TRBJ1-3, with 7 bases identical to TRBD1. The clonotype originates from a boy in the first two years of life with a congenital heart defect. The CDR3 nucleotides read TGTGCCAGCAGTGGAGATAACAGGGGACTCTTTGGAAACACCATATATTTT. This codes for CASSGDNRGLFGNTIYF.